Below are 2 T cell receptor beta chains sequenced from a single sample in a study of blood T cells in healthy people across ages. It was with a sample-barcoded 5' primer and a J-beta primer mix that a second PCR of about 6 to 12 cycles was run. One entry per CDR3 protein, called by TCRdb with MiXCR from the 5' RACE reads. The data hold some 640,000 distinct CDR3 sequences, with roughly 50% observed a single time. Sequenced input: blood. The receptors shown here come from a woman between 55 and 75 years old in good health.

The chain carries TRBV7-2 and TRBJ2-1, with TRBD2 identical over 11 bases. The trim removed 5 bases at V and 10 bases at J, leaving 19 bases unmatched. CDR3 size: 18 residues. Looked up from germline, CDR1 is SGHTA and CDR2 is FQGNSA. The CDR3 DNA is TGTGCCAGCAGCCCCCAAACCCGCGGGAGACTAGCGGGACGCGAGCAGTTCTTC. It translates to CASSPQTRGRLAGREQFF.

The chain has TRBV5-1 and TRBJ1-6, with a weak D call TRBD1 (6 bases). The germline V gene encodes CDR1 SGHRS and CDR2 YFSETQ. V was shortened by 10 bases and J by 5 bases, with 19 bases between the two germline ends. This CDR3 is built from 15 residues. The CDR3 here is CASYQDRENNSPLHF. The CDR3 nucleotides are TGCGCCTCTTATCAGGACAGAGAGAATAATTCACCCCTCCACTTT.